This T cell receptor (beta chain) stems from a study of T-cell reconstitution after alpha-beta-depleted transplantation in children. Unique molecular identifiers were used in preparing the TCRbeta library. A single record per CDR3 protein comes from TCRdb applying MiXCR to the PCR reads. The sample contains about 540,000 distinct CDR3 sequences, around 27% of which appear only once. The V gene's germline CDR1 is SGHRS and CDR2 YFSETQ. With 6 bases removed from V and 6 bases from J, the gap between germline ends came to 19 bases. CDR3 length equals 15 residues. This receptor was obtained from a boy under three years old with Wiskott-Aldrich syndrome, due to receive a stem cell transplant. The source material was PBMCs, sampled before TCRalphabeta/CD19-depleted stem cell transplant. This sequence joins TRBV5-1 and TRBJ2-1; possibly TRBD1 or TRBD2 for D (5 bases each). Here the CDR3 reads CASTPGTSPSNEQFF. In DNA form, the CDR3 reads TGCGCCAGCACCCCTGGGACGTCGCCCAGCAATGAGCAGTTCTTC.